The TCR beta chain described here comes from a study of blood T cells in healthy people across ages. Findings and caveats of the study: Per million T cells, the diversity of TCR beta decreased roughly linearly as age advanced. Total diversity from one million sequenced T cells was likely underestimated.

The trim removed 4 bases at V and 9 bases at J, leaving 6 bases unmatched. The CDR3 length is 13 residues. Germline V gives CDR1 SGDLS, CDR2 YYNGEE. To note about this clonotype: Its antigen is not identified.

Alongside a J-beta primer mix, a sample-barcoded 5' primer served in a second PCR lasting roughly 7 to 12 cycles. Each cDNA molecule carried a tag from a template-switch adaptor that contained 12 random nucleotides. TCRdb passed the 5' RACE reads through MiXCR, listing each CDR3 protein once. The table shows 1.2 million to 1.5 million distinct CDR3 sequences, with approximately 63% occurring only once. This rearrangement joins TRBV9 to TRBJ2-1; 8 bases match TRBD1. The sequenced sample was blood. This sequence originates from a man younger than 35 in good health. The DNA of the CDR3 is TGTGCCAGCAGCTACGGGACAGGCCGTGAGCAGTTCTTC. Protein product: CASSYGTGREQFF.